The entry below describes one T cell receptor (beta chain). Sequenced by immunoSEQ multiplex PCR; TCRdb stores in-frame clones only, minus some. The sample shows about 200,000 clones, approximately 90% of them seen only once. Germline trimming cut 1 base from V and 5 bases from J; bases unmatched to any gene: 10. Germline V lookup: CDR1 SGHRS, CDR2 YFSETQ. CDR3 length: 16 residues. This entry is derived from a study of blood T cell repertoires in COVID-19. The TCR was taken from a woman aged 45-65 years with COVID-19, enrolled during active disease. Sequences were obtained from peripheral blood. This rearrangement joins TRBV5-1 to TRBJ2-7; 9 bases agree with TRBD1. Here the CDR3 reads CASSLPGTGLKNEQYF. In nucleotides, the CDR3 is TGCGCCAGCAGCTTGCCCGGGACAGGGTTAAAGAACGAGCAGTACTTC.